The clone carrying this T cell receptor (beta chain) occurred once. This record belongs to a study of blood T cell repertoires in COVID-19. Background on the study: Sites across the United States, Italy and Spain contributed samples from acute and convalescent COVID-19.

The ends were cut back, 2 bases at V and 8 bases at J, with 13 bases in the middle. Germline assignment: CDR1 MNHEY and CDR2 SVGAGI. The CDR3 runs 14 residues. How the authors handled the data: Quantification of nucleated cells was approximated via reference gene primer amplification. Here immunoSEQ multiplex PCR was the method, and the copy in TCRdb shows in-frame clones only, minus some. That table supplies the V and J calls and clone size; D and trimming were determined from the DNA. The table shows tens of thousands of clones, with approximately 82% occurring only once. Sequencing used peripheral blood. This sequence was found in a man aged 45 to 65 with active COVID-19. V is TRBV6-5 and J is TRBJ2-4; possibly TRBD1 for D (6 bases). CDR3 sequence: CASSYGTHIDIQYF. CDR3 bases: TGTGCCAGCAGTTACGGGACACATATAGACATTCAGTACTTC.